The rows below give T cell receptor beta chains drawn from one sample of a study of cytomegalovirus exposure and HLA in healthy donors. Sequencing used immunoSEQ multiplex PCR; TCRdb keeps in-frame clones, though not all of them. The data contain approximately 53,000 clones, about three quarters of them singletons. Sequencing used PBMCs. These receptors originate from a woman aged 45-65 years in good health and CMV-seronegative. CDR3s include the opening cysteine and the closing phenylalanine or tryptophan. A D gene is named only where the DNA matches it firmly. Clone size is stated in some rows and not others, as once, few, many or a class when expanded.

length	size	V	D	J	CDR3	DNA
13	.	TRBV29-1	.	TRBJ2-4	CSAGEGSKNIQYF	TGCAGCGCAGGGGAAGGGTCCAAAAACATTCAGTACTTC
12	.	TRBV29-1	.	TRBJ2-1	CSVTGFDNEQFF	TGCAGCGTGACAGGTTTCGACAATGAGCAGTTCTTC
15	few	TRBV7-9	TRBD2	TRBJ2-3	CASSLQGLASDTQYF	TGTGCCAGCAGCTTACAGGGACTAGCGTCTGATACGCAGTATTTT
17	.	TRBV14	.	TRBJ1-1	CASSQGRGGTENTEAFF	TGTGCCAGCAGCCAAGGGAGGGGAGGGACTGAGAACACTGAAGCTTTCTTT
12	.	TRBV30	.	TRBJ1-1	CAWWGRDTEAFF	TGTGCCTGGTGGGGGCGCGACACTGAAGCTTTCTTT
12	.	TRBV18	.	TRBJ2-1	CASSPEYNEQFF	TGTGCCAGCTCACCAGAGTACAATGAGCAGTTCTTC
15	.	TRBV7-9	TRBD1	TRBJ2-2	CASSITGTGTGELFF	TGTGCCAGCAGTATTACCGGGACAGGGACCGGGGAGCTGTTTTTT
14	.	TRBV6-6	.	TRBJ2-7	CASSYSILSYEQYF	TGTGCCAGCAGTTACTCGATCCTCAGCTACGAGCAGTACTTC
14	once	TRBV28	TRBD2	TRBJ2-1	CASSPSGSYNEQFF	TGTGCCAGCAGTCCTAGCGGCTCCTACAATGAGCAGTTCTTC
15	few	TRBV6-5	.	TRBJ1-2	CASSYAYRVDYGYTF	TGTGCCAGCAGTTACGCTTACAGGGTAGACTATGGCTACACCTTC
14	.	TRBV28	TRBD1	TRBJ1-2	CASSPGTVAYGYTF	TGTGCCAGCAGCCCCGGGACAGTGGCATATGGCTACACCTTC
12	.	TRBV28	TRBD1	TRBJ1-2	CASSLMTGVLTF	TGTGCCAGCAGTTTAATGACAGGGGTCCTCACCTTC
16	.	TRBV6-5	TRBD2	TRBJ2-3	CASSFRLAGEKDTQYF	TGTGCCAGCAGTTTCAGACTAGCGGGAGAGAAAGATACGCAGTATTTT
12	few	TRBV19	.	TRBJ1-2	CASSMRTDGYTF	TGTGCCAGTAGTATGAGGACAGATGGCTACACCTTC
16	few	TRBV5-8	.	TRBJ2-1	CASSLFWGQGYNEQFF	TGTGCCAGCAGCCTGTTTTGGGGCCAGGGGTACAATGAGCAGTTCTTC
15	.	TRBV7-2	.	TRBJ1-2	CASSLEAGNRDGYTF	TGTGCCAGCAGCTTAGAGGCAGGGAACAGGGATGGCTACACCTTC
14	.	TRBV6-5	TRBD1	TRBJ2-7	CASTPGQASYEQYF	TGTGCCAGCACCCCGGGACAGGCGTCCTACGAGCAGTACTTC
14	.	TRBV9	.	TRBJ1-3	CASSVGLSGNTIYF	TGTGCCAGCAGCGTAGGGCTGTCTGGAAACACCATATATTTT
16	.	TRBV7-3	.	TRBJ2-1	CASSPITGSVYNEQFF	TGTGCCAGCAGCCCAATTACAGGGTCGGTGTACAATGAGCAGTTCTTC
15	.	TRBV5-4	TRBD2	TRBJ2-2	CASSLAGGPDGELFF	TGTGCCAGCAGCTTAGCGGGAGGGCCTGACGGGGAGCTGTTTTTT
15	few	TRBV5-8	.	TRBJ1-3	CASSTLLLSGNTIYF	TGTGCCAGCTCTACCCTCCTTCTCTCTGGAAACACCATATATTTT
14	.	TRBV19	TRBD2	TRBJ2-1	CASSVAGGLNEQFF	TGTGCCAGTAGTGTGGCGGGGGGTCTTAATGAGCAGTTCTTC
17	.	TRBV14	.	TRBJ2-7	CASSQKERLGGSYEQYF	TGTGCCAGCAGCCAAAAGGAGCGCCTCGGAGGATCCTACGAGCAGTACTTC
14	.	TRBV6-5	TRBD1	TRBJ1-5	CASSYKGADQPQHF	TGTGCCAGCAGTTACAAGGGGGCAGATCAGCCCCAGCATTTT
13	.	TRBV7-9	.	TRBJ1-1	CASISEGNTEAFF	TGTGCCAGCATTTCCGAGGGGAACACTGAAGCTTTCTTT
16	few	TRBV28	.	TRBJ1-2	CASSLLPPAGVYGYTF	TGTGCCAGCAGTTTACTCCCCCCGGCAGGTGTCTATGGCTACACCTTC
15	few	TRBV2	TRBD1	TRBJ1-1	CASRSGTGWFTEAFF	TGTGCCAGCAGATCCGGGACAGGGTGGTTCACTGAAGCTTTCTTT
13	.	TRBV7-2	TRBD1	TRBJ1-2	CASSSGQGYGYTF	TGTGCCAGCAGCTCGGGACAGGGGTATGGCTACACCTTC
15	.	TRBV28	TRBD1	TRBJ2-7	CASSRPGTGGGEQYF	TGTGCCAGCAGTCGCCCGGGGACAGGGGGCGGCGAGCAGTACTTC
13	.	TRBV19	.	TRBJ1-5	CASRETSYQPQHF	TGTGCCAGTAGGGAGACCAGTTATCAGCCCCAGCATTTT
15	few	TRBV2	.	TRBJ1-6	CATEDGLNFNSPLHF	TGTGCCACGGAGGACGGACTAAACTTTAATTCACCCCTCCACTTT
18	.	TRBV7-2	.	TRBJ2-3	CASSSTGVRFSSTDTQYF	TGTGCCAGCAGCTCCACCGGGGTGCGATTTTCTAGCACAGATACGCAGTATTTT
13	.	TRBV29-1	.	TRBJ2-2	CSVGHPQGGELFF	TGCAGCGTTGGGCACCCTCAGGGCGGGGAGCTGTTTTTT
14	.	TRBV27	TRBD2	TRBJ2-1	CASSSHTSGDEQFF	TGTGCCAGCAGTTCCCATACTAGCGGTGATGAGCAGTTCTTC
13	.	TRBV28	TRBD2	TRBJ2-5	CASSTAGTKTQYF	TGTGCCAGCAGTACAGCGGGAACAAAGACCCAGTACTTC
15	.	TRBV7-9	.	TRBJ2-7	CASSLVSPRGYEQYF	TGTGCCAGCAGCTTAGTTTCCCCCCGGGGCTACGAGCAGTACTTC
14	.	TRBV2	.	TRBJ2-3	CASKMEAGADTQYF	TGTGCCAGCAAGATGGAGGCGGGTGCAGATACGCAGTATTTT
15	.	TRBV4-2	TRBD2	TRBJ2-7	CASSQEGGGLYEQYF	TGTGCCAGCAGCCAGGAGGGCGGGGGGCTGTACGAGCAGTACTTC
14	.	TRBV7-2	.	TRBJ1-2	CASSPWQGSYGYTF	TGTGCCAGCAGCCCTTGGCAGGGGAGCTATGGCTACACCTTC
13	.	TRBV2	.	TRBJ2-2	CASSEARTGELFF	TGTGCCAGCAGTGAAGCGCGGACCGGGGAGCTGTTTTTT
15	.	TRBV28	TRBD1	TRBJ1-5	CASSSATGRNQPQHF	TGTGCCAGCAGTTCCGCGACAGGGCGCAATCAGCCCCAGCATTTT
13	.	TRBV19	.	TRBJ1-2	CASTPYSNYGYTF	TGTGCCAGTACCCCCTATTCTAACTATGGCTACACCTTC
13	.	TRBV7-8	.	TRBJ1-2	CASSSTGCYGYTF	TGTGCCAGCAGCTCTACAGGTTGTTATGGCTACACCTTC
15	.	TRBV19	.	TRBJ1-5	CASSTGTISNQPQHF	TGTGCCAGTAGTACCGGGACAATAAGCAATCAGCCCCAGCATTTT
15	.	TRBV6-5	.	TRBJ2-1	CASSYTRASYNEQFF	TGTGCCAGCAGTTATACCAGGGCGTCCTACAATGAGCAGTTCTTC
14	.	TRBV30	.	TRBJ2-2	CAWSPGQNTGELFF	TGTGCCTGGAGTCCCGGACAGAACACCGGGGAGCTGTTTTTT
12	.	TRBV7-9	.	TRBJ2-3	CASEGYTDTQYF	TGTGCCAGCGAGGGCTACACAGATACGCAGTATTTT
14	few	TRBV10-3	.	TRBJ2-2	CAISHRPERGELFF	TGTGCCATCAGCCACCGCCCGGAGCGCGGGGAGCTGTTTTTT
19	.	TRBV19	TRBD1	TRBJ1-5	CASSPQSGTGVGGNQPQHF	TGTGCCAGTAGCCCCCAATCCGGGACAGGGGTTGGGGGCAATCAGCCCCAGCATTTT
13	.	TRBV7-2	.	TRBJ2-1	CASSPRNRDEQFF	TGTGCCAGCAGCCCCCGTAACAGGGATGAGCAGTTCTTC
13	many	TRBV27	.	TRBJ2-7	CASSSPGAQEQYF	TGTGCCAGCAGTTCGCCAGGGGCACAGGAGCAGTACTTC
13	.	TRBV2	.	TRBJ1-2	CASSEFSESHYTF	TGTGCCAGCAGTGAGTTTTCCGAGAGCCACTACACCTTC
15	.	TRBV5-6	.	TRBJ2-2	CASSFMPLYTGELFF	TGTGCCAGCAGCTTTATGCCACTATACACCGGGGAGCTGTTTTTT